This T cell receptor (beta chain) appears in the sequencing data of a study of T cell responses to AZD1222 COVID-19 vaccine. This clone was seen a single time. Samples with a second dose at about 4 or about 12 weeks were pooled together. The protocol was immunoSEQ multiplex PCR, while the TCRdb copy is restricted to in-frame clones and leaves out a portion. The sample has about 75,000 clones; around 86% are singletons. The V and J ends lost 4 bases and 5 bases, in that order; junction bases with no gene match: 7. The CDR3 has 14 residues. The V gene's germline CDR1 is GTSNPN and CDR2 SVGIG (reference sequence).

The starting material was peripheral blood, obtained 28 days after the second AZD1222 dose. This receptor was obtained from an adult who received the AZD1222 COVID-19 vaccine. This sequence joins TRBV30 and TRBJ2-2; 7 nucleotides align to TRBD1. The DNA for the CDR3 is TGTGCCTGGATAGGACAGGTGGGGACCGGGGAGCTGTTTTTT. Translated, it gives CAWIGQVGTGELFF.